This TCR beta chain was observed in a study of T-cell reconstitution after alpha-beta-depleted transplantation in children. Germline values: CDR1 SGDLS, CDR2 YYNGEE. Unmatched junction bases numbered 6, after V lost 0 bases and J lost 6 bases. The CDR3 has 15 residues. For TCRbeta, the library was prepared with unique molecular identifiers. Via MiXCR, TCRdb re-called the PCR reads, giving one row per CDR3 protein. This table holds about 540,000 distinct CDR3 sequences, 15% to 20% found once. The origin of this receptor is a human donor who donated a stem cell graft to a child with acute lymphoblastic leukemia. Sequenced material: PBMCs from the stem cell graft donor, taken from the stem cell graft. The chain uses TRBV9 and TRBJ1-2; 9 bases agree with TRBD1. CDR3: CASSVEGTGSDGYTF. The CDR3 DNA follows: TGTGCCAGCAGCGTAGAGGGGACAGGGAGCGATGGCTACACCTTC.